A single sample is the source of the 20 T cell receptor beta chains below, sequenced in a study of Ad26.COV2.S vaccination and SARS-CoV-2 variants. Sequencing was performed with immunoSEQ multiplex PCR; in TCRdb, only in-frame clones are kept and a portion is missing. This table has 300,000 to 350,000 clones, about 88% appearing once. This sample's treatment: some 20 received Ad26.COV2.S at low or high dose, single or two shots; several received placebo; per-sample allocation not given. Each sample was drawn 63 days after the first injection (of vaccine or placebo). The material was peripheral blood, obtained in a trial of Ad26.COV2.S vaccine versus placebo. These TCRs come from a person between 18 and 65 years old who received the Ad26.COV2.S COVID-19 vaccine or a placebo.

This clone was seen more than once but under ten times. The CDR3 DNA is TGCGCCAGCAGCTTGAGGGCAGGAGGTGACCGGGAGCTGTTTTTT. Residues: CASSLRAGGDRELFF. This sequence joins TRBV5-1 and TRBJ2-2; D perhaps matches TRBD2 (5 bases). The germline gives CDR1 SGHRS, CDR2 YFSETQ. The CDR3 runs to 15 residues. V dropped 1 base and J dropped 9 bases, with 16 bases sitting between them.

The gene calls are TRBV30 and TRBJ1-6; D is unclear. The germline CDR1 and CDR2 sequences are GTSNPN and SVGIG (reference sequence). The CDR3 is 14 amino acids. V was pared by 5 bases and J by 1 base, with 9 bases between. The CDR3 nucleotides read TGTGCCTGGGTAGACAAGTCCTATAATTCACCCCTCCACTTT. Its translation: CAWVDKSYNSPLHF.

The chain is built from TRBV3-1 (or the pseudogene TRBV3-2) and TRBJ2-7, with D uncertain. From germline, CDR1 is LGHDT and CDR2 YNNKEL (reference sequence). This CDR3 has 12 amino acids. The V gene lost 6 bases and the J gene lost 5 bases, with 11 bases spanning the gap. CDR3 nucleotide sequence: TGTGCCAGCAGGGACGTGGGCCACGAGCAGTACTTC. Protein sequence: CASRDVGHEQYF.

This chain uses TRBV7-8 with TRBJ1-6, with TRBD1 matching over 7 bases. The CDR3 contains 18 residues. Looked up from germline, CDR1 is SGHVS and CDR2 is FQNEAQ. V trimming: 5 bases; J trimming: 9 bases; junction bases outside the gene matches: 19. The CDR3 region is CASSPGSPTFRQGSPLHF. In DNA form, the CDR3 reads TGTGCCAGCAGCCCAGGCAGCCCGACATTCCGACAGGGTTCACCCCTCCACTTT.

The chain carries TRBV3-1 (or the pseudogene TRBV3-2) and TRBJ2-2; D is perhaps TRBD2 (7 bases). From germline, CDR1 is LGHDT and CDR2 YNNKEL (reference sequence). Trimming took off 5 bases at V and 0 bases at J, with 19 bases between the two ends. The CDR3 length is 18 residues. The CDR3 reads CASSSHGRGHANTGELFF. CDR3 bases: TGTGCCAGCAGCTCGCACGGGCGGGGGCACGCGAACACCGGGGAGCTGTTTTTT.

The CDR3 coding sequence is TGTGCCACCACGTCGGGCCTTGGGCGCAATCAGCCCCAGCATTTT. It specifies CATTSGLGRNQPQHF. This chain connects TRBV19 to TRBJ1-5; D unclear. The V gene's germline CDR1 is LNHDA and CDR2 SQIVND (reference sequence). V lost 10 bases and J 2 bases, leaving 18 bases between the germline ends. This CDR3 is built from 15 residues. The whole variable domain, remainder taken from reference TRBV19 and TRBJ1-5, is DGGITQSPKYLFRKEGQNVTLSCEQNLNHDAMYWYRQDPGQGLRLIYYSQIVNDFQKGDIAEGYSVSREKKESFPLTVTSAQKNPTAFYLCATTSGLGRNQPQHFGDGTRLSIL.

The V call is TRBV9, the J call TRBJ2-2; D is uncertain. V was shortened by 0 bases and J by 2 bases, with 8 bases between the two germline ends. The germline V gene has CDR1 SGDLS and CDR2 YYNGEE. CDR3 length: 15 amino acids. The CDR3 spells CASSVVHDNTGELFF. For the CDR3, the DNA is TGTGCCAGCAGCGTAGTCCACGATAACACCGGGGAGCTGTTTTTT.

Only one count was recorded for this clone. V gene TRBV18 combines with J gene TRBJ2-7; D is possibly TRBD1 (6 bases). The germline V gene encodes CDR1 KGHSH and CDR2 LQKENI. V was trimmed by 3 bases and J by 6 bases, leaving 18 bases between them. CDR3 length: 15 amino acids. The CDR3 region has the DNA TGTGCCAGCTCACCCCGAGCGGACAGATCTGGCGAGCAGTACTTC. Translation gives CASSPRADRSGEQYF. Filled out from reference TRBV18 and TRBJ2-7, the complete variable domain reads NAGVMQNPRHLVRRRGQEARLRCSPMKGHSHVYWYRQLPEEGLKFMVYLQKENIIDESGMPKERFSAEFPKEGPSILRIQQVVRGDSAAYFCASSPRADRSGEQYFGPGTRLTVT.

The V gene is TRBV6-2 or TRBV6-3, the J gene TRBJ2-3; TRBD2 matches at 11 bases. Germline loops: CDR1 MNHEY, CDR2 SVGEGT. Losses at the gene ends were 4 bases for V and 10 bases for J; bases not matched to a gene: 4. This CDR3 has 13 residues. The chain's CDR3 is CASSFTSGSAQYF. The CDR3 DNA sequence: TGTGCCAGCAGTTTTACTAGCGGGAGTGCGCAGTATTTT.

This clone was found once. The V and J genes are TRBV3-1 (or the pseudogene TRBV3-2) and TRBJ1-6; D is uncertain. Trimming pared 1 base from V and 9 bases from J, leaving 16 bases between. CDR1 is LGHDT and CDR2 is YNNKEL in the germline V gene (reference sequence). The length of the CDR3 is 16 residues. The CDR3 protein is CASSQVNFPTGSPLHF. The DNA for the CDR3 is TGTGCCAGCAGCCAAGTTAATTTCCCCACCGGTTCACCCCTCCACTTT.

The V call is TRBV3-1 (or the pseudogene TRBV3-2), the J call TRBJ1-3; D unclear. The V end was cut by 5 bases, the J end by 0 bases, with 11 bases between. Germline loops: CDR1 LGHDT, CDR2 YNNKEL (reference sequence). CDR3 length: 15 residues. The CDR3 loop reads CASSTTVRSGNTIYF. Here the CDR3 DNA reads TGTGCCAGCAGCACAACTGTGCGCTCTGGAAACACCATATATTTT.

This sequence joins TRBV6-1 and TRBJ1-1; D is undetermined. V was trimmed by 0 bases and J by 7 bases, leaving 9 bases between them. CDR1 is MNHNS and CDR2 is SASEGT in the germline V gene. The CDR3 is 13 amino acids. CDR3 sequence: CASSEAGRNEAFF. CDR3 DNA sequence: TGTGCCAGCAGTGAAGCAGGGCGGAATGAAGCTTTCTTT.

The CDR3 nucleotides read TGTGCCAGCAGCGACACAGGGTTCTCTGGGGCCAACGTCCTGACTTTC. As protein: CASSDTGFSGANVLTF. The chain uses TRBV6-4 and TRBJ2-6, with D perhaps matching TRBD1 (6 bases). Trimming shortened V by 6 bases and J by 0 bases, and 12 bases separated the two germline ends. Germline CDR1 reads MRHNA; CDR2 reads SNTAGT. This CDR3 is built from 16 residues.

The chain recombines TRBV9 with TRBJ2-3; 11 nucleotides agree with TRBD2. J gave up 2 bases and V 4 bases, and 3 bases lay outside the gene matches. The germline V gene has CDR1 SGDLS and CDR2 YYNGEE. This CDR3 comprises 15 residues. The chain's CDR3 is CASSLTSGVTDTQYF. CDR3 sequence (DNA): TGTGCCAGCAGCTTGACTAGCGGGGTCACAGATACGCAGTATTTT.

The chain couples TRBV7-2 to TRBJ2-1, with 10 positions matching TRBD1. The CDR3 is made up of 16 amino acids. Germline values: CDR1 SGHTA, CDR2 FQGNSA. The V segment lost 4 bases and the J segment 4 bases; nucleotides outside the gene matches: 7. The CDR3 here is CASSSRGTGAYNEQFF. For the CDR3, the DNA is TGTGCCAGCAGCTCCCGGGGGACAGGGGCGTACAATGAGCAGTTCTTC. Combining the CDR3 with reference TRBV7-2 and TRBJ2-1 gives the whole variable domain GAGVSQSPSNKVTEKGKDVELRCDPISGHTALYWYRQSLGQGLEFLIYFQGNSAPDKSGLPSDRFSAERTGGSVSTLTIQRTQQEDSAVYLCASSSRGTGAYNEQFFGPGTRLTVL.

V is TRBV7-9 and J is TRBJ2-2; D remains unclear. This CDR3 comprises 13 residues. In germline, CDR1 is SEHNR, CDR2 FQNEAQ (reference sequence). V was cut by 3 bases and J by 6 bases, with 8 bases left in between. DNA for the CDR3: TGTGCCAGCAGCTTTTCGTTACCCGGGGAGCTGTTTTTT. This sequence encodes CASSFSLPGELFF.

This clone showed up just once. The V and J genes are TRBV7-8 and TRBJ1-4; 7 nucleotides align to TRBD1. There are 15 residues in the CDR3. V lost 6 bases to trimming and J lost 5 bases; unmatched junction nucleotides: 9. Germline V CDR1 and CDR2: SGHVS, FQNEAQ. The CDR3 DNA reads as TGTGCCAGCAGACCACAGGGGTTTGGAAATGAAAAACTGTTTTTT. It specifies CASRPQGFGNEKLFF.

The CDR3: CASSPDRAPYNEQFF. The DNA for the CDR3 is TGTGCCAGCAGCCCGGACAGGGCTCCCTACAATGAGCAGTTCTTC. V usage is TRBV7-9 and J usage is TRBJ2-1; 8 bases fit TRBD1. The CDR3 is 15 residues long. With 5 bases clipped from V and 2 bases from J, the junction kept 5 bases outside the gene matches. Germline CDR1 is SEHNR and CDR2 is FQNEAQ (reference sequence).

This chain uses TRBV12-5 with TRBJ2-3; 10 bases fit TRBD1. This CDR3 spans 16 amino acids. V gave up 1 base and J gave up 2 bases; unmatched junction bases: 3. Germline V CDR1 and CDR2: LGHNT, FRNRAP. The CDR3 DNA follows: TGTGCTAGTGGTTTGGGGGGACAGGGGACCACAGATACGCAGTATTTT. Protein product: CASGLGGQGTTDTQYF.

This CDR3 reads CASSPVPRGTQYF. The DNA for the CDR3 is TGTGCCAGCAGCCCCGTACCCCGAGGGACCCAGTACTTC. V is TRBV14 and J is TRBJ2-5; D remains unclear. V lost 4 bases, J lost 7 bases, and 13 bases lay in between. The CDR3 contains 13 residues. The germline V gene encodes CDR1 SGHDN and CDR2 FVKESK.